Sequencing of this TCR beta chain was carried out in a study of T cell responses to AZD1222 COVID-19 vaccine. Study results and caveats: An increase in Spike-specific TCR breadth and depth was observed after two AZD1222 doses.

Profiling relied on immunoSEQ multiplex PCR, and the TCRdb table lists in-frame clones only, not all of them. The data contain about 160,000 clones, 90% to 95% of them singletons. Only a few counts were recorded for this clone. What it recognizes is unknown. The V gene end was trimmed by 6 bases and the J gene end by 4 bases; junction bases not matched to a gene: 9. Germline CDR1 SGHTA, CDR2 FQGTGA. CDR3 size: 15 residues. This specimen consisted of peripheral blood, obtained on day 0 of MenACWY control vaccination. The source is an adult in good health. The rearrangement joins TRBV7-3 to TRBJ2-5; 9 nucleotides line up with TRBD1. CDR3 sequence (DNA): TGTGCCAGCAGTTACGGGACAGGGAAGAGAGAGACCCAGTACTTC. The encoded protein is CASSYGTGKRETQYF.